The T cell receptor beta chain under discussion was sequenced for a study of blood T cells in healthy people across ages. CDR1 and CDR2 from the germline V gene are SNHLY and FYNNEI. Between the trimmed V and J ends, which lost 5 bases and 4 bases, there was a span of 15 bases. The CDR3 length is 15 residues. A J-beta primer mix and a sample-barcoded 5' primer were used in a second PCR of about 7 to 12 cycles. TCRdb itself ran the 5' RACE reads through MiXCR, one entry per CDR3 protein. The sample contains fewer than 900,000 distinct CDR3 sequences, around 46% of which appear only once. Input material: blood. The rearrangement uses TRBV2 and TRBJ2-4; the D gene could be TRBD1 or TRBD2 (5 bases each). This receptor was obtained from a woman aged 60-75 years in good health. This CDR3 is CASSTGGMGKNIQYF. The DNA of the CDR3 is TGTGCCAGCAGTACTGGGGGAATGGGAAAAAACATTCAGTACTTC.